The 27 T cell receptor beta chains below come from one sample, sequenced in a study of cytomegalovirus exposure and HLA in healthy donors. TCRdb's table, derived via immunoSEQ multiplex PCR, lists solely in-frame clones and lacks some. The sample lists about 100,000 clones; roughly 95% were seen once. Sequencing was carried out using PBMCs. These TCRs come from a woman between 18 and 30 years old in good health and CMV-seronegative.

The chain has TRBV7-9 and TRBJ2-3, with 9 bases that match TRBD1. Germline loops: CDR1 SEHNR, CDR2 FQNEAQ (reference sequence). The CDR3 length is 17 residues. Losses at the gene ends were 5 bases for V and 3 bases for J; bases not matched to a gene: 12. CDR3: CASSPRDRVFGTDTQYF. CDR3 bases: TGTGCCAGCAGCCCCCGGGACAGGGTCTTTGGGACAGATACGCAGTATTTT.

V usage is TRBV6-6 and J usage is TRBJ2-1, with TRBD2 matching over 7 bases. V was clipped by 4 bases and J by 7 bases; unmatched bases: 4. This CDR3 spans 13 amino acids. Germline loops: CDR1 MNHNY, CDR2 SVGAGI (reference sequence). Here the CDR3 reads CASSSGLLNEQFF. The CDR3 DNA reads TGTGCCAGCAGTTCGGGACTACTAAATGAGCAGTTCTTC.

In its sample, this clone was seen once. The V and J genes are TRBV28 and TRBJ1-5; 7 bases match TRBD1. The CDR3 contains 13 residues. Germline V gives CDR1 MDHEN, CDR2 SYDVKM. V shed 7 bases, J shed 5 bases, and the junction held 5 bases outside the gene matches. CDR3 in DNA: TGTGCCAGCAACCGACAGGGCTATCAGCCCCAGCATTTT. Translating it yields CASNRQGYQPQHF.

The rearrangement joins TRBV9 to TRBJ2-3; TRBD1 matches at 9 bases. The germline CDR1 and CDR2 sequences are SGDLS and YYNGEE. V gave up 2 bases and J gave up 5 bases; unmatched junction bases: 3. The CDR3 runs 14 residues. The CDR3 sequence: CASSVDRGEDTQYF. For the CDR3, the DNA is TGTGCCAGCAGCGTCGACAGGGGGGAAGATACGCAGTATTTT.

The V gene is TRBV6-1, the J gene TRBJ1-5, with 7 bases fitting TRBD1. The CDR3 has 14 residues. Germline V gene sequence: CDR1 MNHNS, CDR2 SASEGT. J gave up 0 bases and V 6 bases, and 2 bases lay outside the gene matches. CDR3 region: CASRTGYSNQPQHF. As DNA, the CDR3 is TGTGCCAGCAGGACAGGGTATAGCAATCAGCCCCAGCATTTT.

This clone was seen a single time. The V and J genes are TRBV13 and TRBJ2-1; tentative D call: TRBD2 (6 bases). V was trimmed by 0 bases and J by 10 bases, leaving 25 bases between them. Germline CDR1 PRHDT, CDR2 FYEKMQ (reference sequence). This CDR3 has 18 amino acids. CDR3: CASSLGLEGRVGGREQFF. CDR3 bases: TGTGCCAGCAGCTTAGGCCTAGAGGGCAGGGTGGGGGGACGCGAGCAGTTCTTC.

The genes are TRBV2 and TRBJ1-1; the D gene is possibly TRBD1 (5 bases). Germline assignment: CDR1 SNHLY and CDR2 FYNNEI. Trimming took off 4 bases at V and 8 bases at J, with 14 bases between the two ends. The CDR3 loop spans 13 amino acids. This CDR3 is CASSVTGKGEAFF. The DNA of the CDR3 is TGTGCCAGCAGTGTGACTGGGAAGGGGGAAGCTTTCTTT.

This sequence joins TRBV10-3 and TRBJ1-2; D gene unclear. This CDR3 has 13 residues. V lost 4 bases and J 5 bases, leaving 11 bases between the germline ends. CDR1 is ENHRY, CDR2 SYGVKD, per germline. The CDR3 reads CAISVGEKYGYTF. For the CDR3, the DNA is TGTGCCATCAGTGTTGGAGAAAAGTATGGCTACACCTTC.

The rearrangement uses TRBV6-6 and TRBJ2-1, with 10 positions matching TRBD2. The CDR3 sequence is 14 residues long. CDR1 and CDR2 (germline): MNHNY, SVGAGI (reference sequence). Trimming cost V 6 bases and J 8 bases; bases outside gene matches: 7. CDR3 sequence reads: CASSLLAGNYEQFF. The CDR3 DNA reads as TGTGCCAGCAGCCTACTAGCGGGGAACTATGAGCAGTTCTTC.

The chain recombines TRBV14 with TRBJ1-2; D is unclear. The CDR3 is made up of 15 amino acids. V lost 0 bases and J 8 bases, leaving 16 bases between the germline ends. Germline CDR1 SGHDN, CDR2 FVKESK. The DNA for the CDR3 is TGTGCCAGCAGCCAAGATTGGGCTGGGAGGGCAGGCTACACCTTC. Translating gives CASSQDWAGRAGYTF. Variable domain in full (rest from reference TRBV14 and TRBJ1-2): EAGVTQFPSHSVIEKGQTVTLRCDPISGHDNLYWYRRVMGKEIKFLLHFVKESKQDESGMPNNRFLAERTGGTYSTLKVQPAELEDSGVYFCASSQDWAGRAGYTFGSGTRLTVV.

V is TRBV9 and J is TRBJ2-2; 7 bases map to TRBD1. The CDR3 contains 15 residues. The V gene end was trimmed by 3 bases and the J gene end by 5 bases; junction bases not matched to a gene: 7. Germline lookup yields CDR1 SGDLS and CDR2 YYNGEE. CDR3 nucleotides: TGTGCCAGCAGCGACGGGACAGAATGGACCGGGGAGCTGTTTTTT. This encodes CASSDGTEWTGELFF. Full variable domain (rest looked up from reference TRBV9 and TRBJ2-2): DSGVTQTPKHLITATGQRVTLRCSPRSGDLSVYWYQQSLDQGLQFLIQYYNGEERAKGNILERFSAQQFPDLHSELNLSSLELGDSALYFCASSDGTEWTGELFFGEGSRLTVL.

The CDR3 DNA sequence: TGCAGCGTTGAGCCTAGCGGGGGGGTCACAGATACGCAGTATTTT. It codes for CSVEPSGGVTDTQYF. This chain connects TRBV29-1 to TRBJ2-3, with 12 bases matching TRBD2. The germline CDR1 and CDR2 sequences are SQVTM and ANQGSEA. With V trimmed by 3 bases and J by 2 bases, 3 bases remained unmatched. CDR3 length equals 15 residues.

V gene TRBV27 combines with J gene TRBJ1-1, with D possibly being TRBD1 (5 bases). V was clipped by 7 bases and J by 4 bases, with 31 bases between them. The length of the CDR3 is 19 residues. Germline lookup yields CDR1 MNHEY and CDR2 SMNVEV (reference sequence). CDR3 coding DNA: TGTGCCAGCATCCCTCTAACAAGCCAGGGTTTTGGAAGTTTCACTGAAGCTTTCTTT. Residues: CASIPLTSQGFGSFTEAFF.

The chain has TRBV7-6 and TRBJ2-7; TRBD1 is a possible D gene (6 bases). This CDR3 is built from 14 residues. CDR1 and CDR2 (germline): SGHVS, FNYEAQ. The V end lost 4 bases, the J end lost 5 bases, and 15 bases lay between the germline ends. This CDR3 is CASSSEGGINEQYF. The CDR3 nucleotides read TGTGCCAGCAGCTCAGAAGGGGGTATCAACGAGCAGTACTTC.

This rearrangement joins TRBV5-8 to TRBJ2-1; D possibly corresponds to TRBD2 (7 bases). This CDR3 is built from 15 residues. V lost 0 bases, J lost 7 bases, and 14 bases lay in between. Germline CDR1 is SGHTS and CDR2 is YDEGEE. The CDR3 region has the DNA TGTGCCAGCAGCTTGGTCGGGGGGCTGGAGAATGAGCAGTTCTTC. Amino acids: CASSLVGGLENEQFF.

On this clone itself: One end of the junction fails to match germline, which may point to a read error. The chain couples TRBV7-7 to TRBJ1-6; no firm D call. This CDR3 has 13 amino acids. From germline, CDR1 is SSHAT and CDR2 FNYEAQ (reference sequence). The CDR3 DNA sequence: TGTGCTAGCAGCTTACAATATAATTCACCCCTCCACTTT. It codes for CASSLQYNSPLHF.

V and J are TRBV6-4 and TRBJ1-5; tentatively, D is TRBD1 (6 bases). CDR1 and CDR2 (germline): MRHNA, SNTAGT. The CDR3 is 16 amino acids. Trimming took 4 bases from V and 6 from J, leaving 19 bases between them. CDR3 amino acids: CASSVLQGRKFQPQHF. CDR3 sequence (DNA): TGTGCCAGCAGTGTACTACAGGGCCGCAAGTTTCAGCCCCAGCATTTT.

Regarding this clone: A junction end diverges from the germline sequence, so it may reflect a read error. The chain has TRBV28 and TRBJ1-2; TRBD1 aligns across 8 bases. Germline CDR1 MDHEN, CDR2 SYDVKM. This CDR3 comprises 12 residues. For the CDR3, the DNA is TGTGCCAGCAGTTTACGACCAGGGGGCGCAATCTTC. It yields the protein CASSLRPGGAIF.

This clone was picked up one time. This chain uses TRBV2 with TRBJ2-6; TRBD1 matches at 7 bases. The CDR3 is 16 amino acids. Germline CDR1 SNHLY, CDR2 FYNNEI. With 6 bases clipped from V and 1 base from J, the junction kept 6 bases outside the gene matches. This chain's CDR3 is CASRDRKSSGANVLTF. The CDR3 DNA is TGTGCCAGCAGGGACAGGAAAAGTTCTGGGGCCAACGTCCTGACTTTC.

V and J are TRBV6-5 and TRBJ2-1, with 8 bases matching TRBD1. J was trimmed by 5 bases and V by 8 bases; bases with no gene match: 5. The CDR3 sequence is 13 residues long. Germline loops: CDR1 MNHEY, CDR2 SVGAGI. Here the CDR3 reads CASGQGGNNEQFF. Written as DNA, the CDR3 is TGTGCCAGCGGACAGGGTGGGAACAATGAGCAGTTCTTC.

CDR3 coding DNA: TGTGCCAGCAGCTCCGGGATGGGGTCTACCCAAGAGACCCAGTACTTC. It specifies CASSSGMGSTQETQYF. This chain uses TRBV5-4 with TRBJ2-5; possible D gene TRBD2, 5 bases. Germline V CDR1 and CDR2: SGHNT, YYREEE (reference sequence). V was shortened by 3 bases and J by 1 base, with 16 bases between the two germline ends. This CDR3 comprises 16 residues.

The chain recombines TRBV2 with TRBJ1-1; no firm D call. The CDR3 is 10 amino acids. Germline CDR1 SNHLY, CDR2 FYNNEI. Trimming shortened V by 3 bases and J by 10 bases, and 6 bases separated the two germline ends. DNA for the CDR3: TGTGCCAGCAGTGACGTTCGAGCTTTCTTT. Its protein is CASSDVRAFF.

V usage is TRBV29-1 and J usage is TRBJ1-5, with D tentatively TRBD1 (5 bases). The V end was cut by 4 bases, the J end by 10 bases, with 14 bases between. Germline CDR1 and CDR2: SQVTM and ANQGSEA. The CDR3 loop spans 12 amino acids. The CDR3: CSVGAGLEPQHF. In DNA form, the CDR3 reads TGCAGCGTTGGGGCAGGGTTGGAACCCCAGCATTTT. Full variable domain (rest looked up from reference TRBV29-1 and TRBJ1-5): SAVISQKPSRDICQRGTSLTIQCQVDSQVTMMFWYRQQPGQSLTLIATANQGSEATYESGFVIDKFPISRPNLTFSTLTVSNMSPEDSSIYLCSVGAGLEPQHFGDGTRLSIL.

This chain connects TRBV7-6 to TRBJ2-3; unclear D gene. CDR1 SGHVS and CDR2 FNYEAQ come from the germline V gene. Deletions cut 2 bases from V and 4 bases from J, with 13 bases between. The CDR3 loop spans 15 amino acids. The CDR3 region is CASSLSSTSSDTQYF. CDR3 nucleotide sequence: TGTGCCAGCAGCTTAAGTTCCACATCCTCAGATACGCAGTATTTT.

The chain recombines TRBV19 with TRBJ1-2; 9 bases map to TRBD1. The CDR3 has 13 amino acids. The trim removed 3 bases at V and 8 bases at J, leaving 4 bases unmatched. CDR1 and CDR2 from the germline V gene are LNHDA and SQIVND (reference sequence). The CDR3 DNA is TGTGCCAGTAGTATCAACAGGGGGCGAGGCTACACCTTC. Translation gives CASSINRGRGYTF.

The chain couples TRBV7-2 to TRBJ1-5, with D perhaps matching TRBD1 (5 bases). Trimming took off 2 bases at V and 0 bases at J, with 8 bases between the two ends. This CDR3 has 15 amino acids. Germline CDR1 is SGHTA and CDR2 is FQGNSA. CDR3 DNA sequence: TGTGCCAGCAGCTTACAGGGTACTAGCAATCAGCCCCAGCATTTT. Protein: CASSLQGTSNQPQHF.

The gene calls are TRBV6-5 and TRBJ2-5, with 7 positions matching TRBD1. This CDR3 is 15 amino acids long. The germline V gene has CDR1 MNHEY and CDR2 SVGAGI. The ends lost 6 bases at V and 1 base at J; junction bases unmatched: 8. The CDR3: CASRSQGVLQETQYF. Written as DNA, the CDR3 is TGTGCCAGCAGAAGCCAGGGGGTACTCCAAGAGACCCAGTACTTC.